The subject of this entry is one TCR beta chain. The data derive from a study of blood T cell repertoires in COVID-19. Study-wide background: PBMCs, B-cell-depleted T cells, or T cells provided the cDNA or gDNA that made up the material.

Donors were grouped by their self-reported clinical history. Symptom resolution, clearance, or two negative PCRs marked the recovered donors of Cohort 3. Sequenced by immunoSEQ multiplex PCR; TCRdb stores in-frame clones only, minus some. Altogether some 350,000 clones are present, approximately 84% being singletons, with the ten largest covering around 3%. From germline, CDR1 is LNHDA and CDR2 SQIVND (reference sequence). CDR3 length: 15 amino acids. Deletions cut 5 bases from V and 0 bases from J, with 14 bases between. The clonotype was recovered from a woman aged 30 to 39 who had recovered from COVID-19. The source material was PBMCs or T cells enriched from blood (not recorded which). V and J are TRBV19 and TRBJ2-7, with D perhaps TRBD1 (6 bases). DNA for the CDR3: TGTGCCAGTAGTGAGTCGGGGACAAGCTCCTACGAGCAGTACTTC. Protein: CASSESGTSSYEQYF.